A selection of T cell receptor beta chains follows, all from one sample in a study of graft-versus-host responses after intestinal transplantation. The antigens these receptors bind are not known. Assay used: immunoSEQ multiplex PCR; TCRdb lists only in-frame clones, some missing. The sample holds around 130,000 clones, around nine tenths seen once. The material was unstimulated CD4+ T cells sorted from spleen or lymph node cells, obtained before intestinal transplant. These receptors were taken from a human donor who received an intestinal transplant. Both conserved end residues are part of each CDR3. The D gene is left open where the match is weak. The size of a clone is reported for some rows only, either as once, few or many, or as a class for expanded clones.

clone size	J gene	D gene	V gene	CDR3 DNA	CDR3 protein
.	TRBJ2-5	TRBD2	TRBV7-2	TGTGCCAGCAGCTTACGACTAGCGGGGGGGGCCTCAGAGACCCAGTACTTC	CASSLRLAGGASETQYF
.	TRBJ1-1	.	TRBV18	TGTGCCAGCTCACCACCCAGCATGAACACTGAAGCTTTCTTT	CASSPPSMNTEAFF
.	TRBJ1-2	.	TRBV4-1	TGCGCCAGCAGGGACAGCGCTAACTATGGCTACACCTTC	CASRDSANYGYTF
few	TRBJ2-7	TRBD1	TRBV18	TGTGCCAGCTCACCAGACAGGGCCTACGAGCAGTACTTC	CASSPDRAYEQYF
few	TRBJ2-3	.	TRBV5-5	TGTGCCAGCAGTGAAGCAGATACGCAGTATTTT	CASSEADTQYF
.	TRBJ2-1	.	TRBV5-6	TGTGCCAGCAGGCCCGTCGCAACCCGAACCTACAATGAGCAGTTCTTC	CASRPVATRTYNEQFF
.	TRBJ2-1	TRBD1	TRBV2	TGTGCCAGCTGCCCGGACAGGGCGACCTACAATGAGCAGTTCTTC	CASCPDRATYNEQFF
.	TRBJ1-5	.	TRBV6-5	TGTGCCAGCAGTGAATTGAGGGGGAACCAGCCCCAGCATTTT	CASSELRGNQPQHF
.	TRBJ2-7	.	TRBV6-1	TGTGCCAGTCAGTACAGGGTTAAGAGTGAGCAGTACTTC	CASQYRVKSEQYF
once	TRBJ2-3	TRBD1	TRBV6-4	TGTGCCAGCAGGGCACAGGGGCGCAACACAGATACGCAGTATTTT	CASRAQGRNTDTQYF
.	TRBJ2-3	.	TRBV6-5	TGTGCCAGCAGTTACTCGGGGCCCTGGATAGGAGATACGCAGTATTTT	CASSYSGPWIGDTQYF
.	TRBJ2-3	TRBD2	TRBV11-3	TGTGCCAGCAGCTATATAGCGGGGGGGCCCCCAGATACGCAGTATTTT	CASSYIAGGPPDTQYF
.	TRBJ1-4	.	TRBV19	TGTGCCAGTAGTATCGGGGCACTCGAAAAACTGTTTTTT	CASSIGALEKLFF
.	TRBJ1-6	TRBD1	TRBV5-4	TGTGCCAGCAGCTTGGGGGACAGGGGGGATTCACCCCTCCACTTT	CASSLGDRGDSPLHF
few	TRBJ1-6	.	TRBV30	TGTGCCTGGAGACTAGCCTCCTATAATTCACCCCTCCACTTT	CAWRLASYNSPLHF
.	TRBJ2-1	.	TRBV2	TGTGCCAGCAGTACCGACTATCCCACGCAGTTCTTC	CASSTDYPTQFF
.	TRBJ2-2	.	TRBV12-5	TGTGCTAGTGGCCACGGGACCGGGACCGGGGAGCTGTTTTTT	CASGHGTGTGELFF
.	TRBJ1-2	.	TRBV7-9	TGTGCCAGCAGTCATACCCTGGGACACCGTACCTATGGCTACACCTTC	CASSHTLGHRTYGYTF
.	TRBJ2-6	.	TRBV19	TGTGCCAGTAGTATAGGACTCCTCACTGGGGCCAACGTCCTGACTTTC	CASSIGLLTGANVLTF
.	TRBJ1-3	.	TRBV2	TGTGCCAGCAGTGAACAGGGAGGTGGTGGAAACACCATATATTTT	CASSEQGGGGNTIYF
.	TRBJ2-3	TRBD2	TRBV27	TGTGCCAGCAGTTCCCTAGCGGGGGGGCGTACAGATACGCAGTATTTT	CASSSLAGGRTDTQYF
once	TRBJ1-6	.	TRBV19	TGTGCCAGTAGTCTCCGGGACTCCTATAATTCACCCCTCCACTTT	CASSLRDSYNSPLHF
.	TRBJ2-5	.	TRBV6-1	TGTGCCAGCAGAGAAACAGGACGGCAAGAGACCCAGTACTTC	CASRETGRQETQYF
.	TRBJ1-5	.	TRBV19	TGTGCCAGTAGTATAGAGGGTGGGGGCAGTCAGCCCCAGCATTTT	CASSIEGGGSQPQHF
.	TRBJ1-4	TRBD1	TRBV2	TGTGCCAGCCGACAGGGGTTTGAAAAACTGTTTTTT	CASRQGFEKLFF
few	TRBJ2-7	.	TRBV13	TGTGCCAGCAGCTTACTAGGCCTTCCGAAAGGGCAGTACTTC	CASSLLGLPKGQYF
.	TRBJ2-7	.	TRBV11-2	TGTGCCAGCAGCCCCGCGGGCCGACGGGACCTCCCCTACGAGCAGTACTTC	CASSPAGRRDLPYEQYF
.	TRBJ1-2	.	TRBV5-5	TGTGCCAGCAGCCCCACAGGGCCCTATAACTATGGCTACACCTTC	CASSPTGPYNYGYTF
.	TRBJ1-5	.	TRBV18	TGTGCCAGCTCACCGGAACATAGCAATCAGCCCCAGCATTTT	CASSPEHSNQPQHF
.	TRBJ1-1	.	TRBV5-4	TGTGCCAGCAGCCCTAGATTGAACACTGAAGCTTTCTTT	CASSPRLNTEAFF
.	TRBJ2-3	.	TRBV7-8	TGTGCCAGCAGCTTTATTCCTTCCACAGATACGCAGTATTTT	CASSFIPSTDTQYF
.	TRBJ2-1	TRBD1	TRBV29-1	TGCAGCGGGACCGGGACAGGGTACAATGAGCAGTTCTTC	CSGTGTGYNEQFF
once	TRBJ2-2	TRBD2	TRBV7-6	TGTGCCAGCAGCTTAGTCGGGGGGGGCACCGGGGAGCTGTTTTTT	CASSLVGGGTGELFF
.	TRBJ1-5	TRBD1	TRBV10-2	TGCGCCAGCAGTTTTACAGGGGGCCATAGCAATCAGCCCCAGCATTTT	CASSFTGGHSNQPQHF
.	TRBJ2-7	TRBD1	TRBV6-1	TGTGCGCTCCTAAAGACAGGGGGCTACGAGCAGTACTTC	CALLKTGGYEQYF
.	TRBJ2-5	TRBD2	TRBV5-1	TGCGCCAGCAGCTTAGGGACTAGCGATGTAGAGACCCAGTACTTC	CASSLGTSDVETQYF
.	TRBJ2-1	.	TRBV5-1	TGCGCCAGCAGCTTGGCGGGGTGGGAATACGGGAATGAGCAGTTCTTC	CASSLAGWEYGNEQFF
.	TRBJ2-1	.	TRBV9	TGTGCCAGCACCCGTAAAGAGGGGGTAGGTTACAATGAGCAGTTCTTC	CASTRKEGVGYNEQFF
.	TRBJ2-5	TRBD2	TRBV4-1	TGCGCCAGCAGCCAAGGGGGGCGGCGGGGGGTCCAAGAGACCCAGTACTTC	CASSQGGRRGVQETQYF
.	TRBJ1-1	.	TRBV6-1	TGTGCCAGCAGGAAAGGTGTACCTGAAGCTTTCTTT	CASRKGVPEAFF
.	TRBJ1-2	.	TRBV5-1	TGCGCCAGCAGCTTACAACCCCTCACTACCTATGGCTACACCTTC	CASSLQPLTTYGYTF
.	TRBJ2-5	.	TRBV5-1	TGCGCCAGCAGCTATCAGAGCCGAGAGACCCAGTACTTC	CASSYQSRETQYF
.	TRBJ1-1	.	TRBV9	TGTGCCAGCAGCGCCGAGGGACGGATGAACACTGAAGCTTTCTTT	CASSAEGRMNTEAFF
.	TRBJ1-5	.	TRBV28	TGTGCCGTTGGGGGGGGCAATCAGCCCCAGCATTTT	CAVGGGNQPQHF
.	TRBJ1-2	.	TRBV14	TGTGCCAGCAGCCAAGCGAACAGAGGAAGCTACACCTTC	CASSQANRGSYTF
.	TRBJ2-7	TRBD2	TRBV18	TGTGCCAGCTCACCTCGGGGGGATTCGACCTACGAGCAGTACTTC	CASSPRGDSTYEQYF
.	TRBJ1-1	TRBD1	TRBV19	TGTGCCAGTAGTAGCAGGGGGGAAATGAACACTGAAGCTTTCTTT	CASSSRGEMNTEAFF
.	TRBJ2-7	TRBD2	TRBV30	TGTGCCTGGAGAGCGGTAGCGGGGGTTGAGCCGTACTTC	CAWRAVAGVEPYF
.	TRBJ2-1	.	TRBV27	TGTGCCAGCAGTTTCCGGATCTCCTTCTACAATGAGCAGTTCTTC	CASSFRISFYNEQFF